A single sample is the source of the 5 T cell receptor beta chains below, sequenced in a study of cytomegalovirus exposure and HLA in healthy donors. Profiling relied on immunoSEQ multiplex PCR, and the TCRdb table lists in-frame clones only, not all of them. Here the sample spans approximately 110,000 clones, around 94% being singletons. Sequences were obtained from PBMCs. The receptor source for this set is a woman aged 18-35 years in good health and CMV-seronegative.

CDR3 loop: CASSFSSYNEQFF. CDR3 DNA: TGTGCCAGCAGTTTTAGCTCCTACAATGAGCAGTTCTTC. The chain links TRBV27 to TRBJ2-1; D is unclear. The CDR3 runs 13 residues. V lost 3 bases, J lost 0 bases, and 3 bases lay in between. In germline, CDR1 is MNHEY, CDR2 SMNVEV (reference sequence).

The genes are TRBV7-3 and TRBJ1-1; possible D gene TRBD1, 5 bases. The CDR3 has 14 amino acids. V lost 3 bases and J 1 base, leaving 9 bases between the germline ends. Looked up from germline, CDR1 is SGHTA and CDR2 is FQGTGA. CDR3 sequence: CASSFRGGNTEAFF. The CDR3 coding sequence is TGTGCCAGCAGCTTCCGCGGGGGGAACACTGAAGCTTTCTTT.

This chain joins TRBV7-2 and TRBJ2-7, with 16 bases matching TRBD2. Trimming took 4 bases from V and 5 from J; bases not matched to a gene: 5. Looked up from germline, CDR1 is SGHTA and CDR2 is FQGNSA. The CDR3 is 16 residues long. CDR3 nucleotides: TGTGCCAGCAGCTCGTCGGGACTAGCGGGAGGGAACGAGCAGTACTTC. Translating gives CASSSSGLAGGNEQYF.

The chain links TRBV5-1 to TRBJ1-5; the match to TRBD1 covers 10 bases. This CDR3 contains 15 residues. J gave up 10 bases and V 6 bases, and 13 bases lay outside the gene matches. The germline CDR1 and CDR2 sequences are SGHRS and YFSETQ. The CDR3 DNA follows: TGCGCCAGCAAAAGGTTGACAGGGGGCGAGCATCCCCAGCATTTT. Amino acid sequence: CASKRLTGGEHPQHF.

The gene calls are TRBV5-1 and TRBJ1-4, with D uncertain. Germline V CDR1 and CDR2: SGHRS, YFSETQ. The germline V and J ends were trimmed by 0 bases and 7 bases, with 10 bases remaining between them. The CDR3 sequence is 14 residues long. CDR3 protein: CASSLGEVGEKLFF. The CDR3 DNA follows: TGCGCCAGCAGCTTGGGGGAGGTTGGTGAAAAACTGTTTTTT.